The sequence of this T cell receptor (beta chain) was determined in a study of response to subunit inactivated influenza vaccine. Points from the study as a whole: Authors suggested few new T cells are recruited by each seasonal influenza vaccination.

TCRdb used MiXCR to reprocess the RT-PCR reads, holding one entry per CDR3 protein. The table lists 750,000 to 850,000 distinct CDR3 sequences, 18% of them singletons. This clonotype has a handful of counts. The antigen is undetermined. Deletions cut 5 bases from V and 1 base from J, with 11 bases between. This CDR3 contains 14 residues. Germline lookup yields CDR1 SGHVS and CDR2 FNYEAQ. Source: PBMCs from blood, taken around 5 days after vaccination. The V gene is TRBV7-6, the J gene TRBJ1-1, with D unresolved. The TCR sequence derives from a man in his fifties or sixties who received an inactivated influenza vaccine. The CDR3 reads CASSADNGNTEAFF. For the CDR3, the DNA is TGTGCCAGCAGCGCCGACAATGGGAACACTGAAGCTTTCTTT.